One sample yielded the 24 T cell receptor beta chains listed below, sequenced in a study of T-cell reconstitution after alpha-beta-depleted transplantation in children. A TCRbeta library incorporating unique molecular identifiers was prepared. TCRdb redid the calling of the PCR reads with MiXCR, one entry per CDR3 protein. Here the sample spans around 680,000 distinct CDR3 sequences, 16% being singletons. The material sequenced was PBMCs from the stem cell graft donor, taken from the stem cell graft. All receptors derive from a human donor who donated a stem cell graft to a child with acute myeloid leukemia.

This CDR3 reads CASKAREEGTETQYF. CDR3 DNA: TGTGCCAGCAAAGCAAGGGAGGAGGGTACGGAGACCCAGTACTTC. The V gene is TRBV12-3 or TRBV12-4, the J gene TRBJ2-5; perhaps TRBD2 as D (6 bases). The CDR3 is 15 amino acids. Trimming took 7 bases from V and 5 from J, leaving 20 bases between them.

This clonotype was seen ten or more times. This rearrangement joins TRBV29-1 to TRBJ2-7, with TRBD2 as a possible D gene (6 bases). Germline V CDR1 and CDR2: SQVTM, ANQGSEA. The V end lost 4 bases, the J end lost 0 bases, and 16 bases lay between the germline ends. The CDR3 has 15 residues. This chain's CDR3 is CSVVGTGHSSYEQYV. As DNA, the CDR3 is TGCAGCGTTGTCGGGACTGGTCATAGCTCCTACGAGCAGTACGTC.

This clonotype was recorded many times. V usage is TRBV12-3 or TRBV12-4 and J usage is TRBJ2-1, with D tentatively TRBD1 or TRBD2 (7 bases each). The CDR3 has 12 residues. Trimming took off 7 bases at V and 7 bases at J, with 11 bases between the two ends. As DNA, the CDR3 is TGTGCCAGCATTCAGGGGGGGAATGAGCAGTTCTTC. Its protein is CASIQGGNEQFF.

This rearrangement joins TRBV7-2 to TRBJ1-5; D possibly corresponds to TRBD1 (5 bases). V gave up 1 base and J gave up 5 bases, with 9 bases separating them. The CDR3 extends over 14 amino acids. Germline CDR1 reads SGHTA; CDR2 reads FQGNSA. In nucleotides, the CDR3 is TGTGCCAGCAGCTTAGAATCAGGGTATCAGCCCCAGCATTTT. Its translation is CASSLESGYQPQHF. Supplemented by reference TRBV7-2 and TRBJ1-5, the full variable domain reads GAGVSQSPSNKVTEKGKDVELRCDPISGHTALYWYRQSLGQGLEFLIYFQGNSAPDKSGLPSDRFSAERTGGSVSTLTIQRTQQEDSAVYLCASSLESGYQPQHFGDGTRLSIL.

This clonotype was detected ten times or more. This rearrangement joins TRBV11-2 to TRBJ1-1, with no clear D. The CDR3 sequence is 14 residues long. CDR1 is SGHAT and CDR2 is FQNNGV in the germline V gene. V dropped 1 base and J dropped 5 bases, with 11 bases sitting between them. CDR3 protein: CASSLGKGLTEAFF. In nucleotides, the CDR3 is TGTGCCAGCAGCTTAGGCAAGGGTTTAACTGAAGCTTTCTTT.

CDR3 loop: CASNRGPEDYGYTF. For the CDR3, the DNA is TGTGCTAGTAACCGGGGCCCCGAGGACTATGGCTACACCTTC. V and J are TRBV12-5 and TRBJ1-2; D perhaps matches TRBD1 (5 bases). Between the trimmed V and J ends, which lost 8 bases and 3 bases, there was a span of 16 bases. Germline CDR1 and CDR2: LGHNT and FRNRAP. The CDR3 consists of 14 residues.

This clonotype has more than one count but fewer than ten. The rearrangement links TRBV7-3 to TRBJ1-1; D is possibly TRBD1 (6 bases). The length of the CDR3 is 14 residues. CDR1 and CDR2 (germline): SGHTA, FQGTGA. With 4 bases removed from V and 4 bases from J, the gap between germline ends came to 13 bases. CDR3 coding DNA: TGTGCCAGCAGCTCCAGGACAGACTCCACTGAAGCTTTCTTT. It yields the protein CASSSRTDSTEAFF.

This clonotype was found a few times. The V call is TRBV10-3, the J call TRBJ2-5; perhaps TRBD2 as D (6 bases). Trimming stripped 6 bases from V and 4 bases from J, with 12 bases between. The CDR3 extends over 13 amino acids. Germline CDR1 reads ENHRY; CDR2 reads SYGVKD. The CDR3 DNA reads TGTGCCATCAGCGGGACTCCGGGAGAGACCCAGTACTTC. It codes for CAISGTPGETQYF.

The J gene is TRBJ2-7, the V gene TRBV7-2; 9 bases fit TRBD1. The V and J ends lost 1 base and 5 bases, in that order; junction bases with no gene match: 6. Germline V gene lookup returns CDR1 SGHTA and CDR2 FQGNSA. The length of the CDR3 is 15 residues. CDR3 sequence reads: CASSLVGQGSNEQYF. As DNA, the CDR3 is TGTGCCAGCAGCTTAGTGGGACAGGGATCCAACGAGCAGTACTTC.

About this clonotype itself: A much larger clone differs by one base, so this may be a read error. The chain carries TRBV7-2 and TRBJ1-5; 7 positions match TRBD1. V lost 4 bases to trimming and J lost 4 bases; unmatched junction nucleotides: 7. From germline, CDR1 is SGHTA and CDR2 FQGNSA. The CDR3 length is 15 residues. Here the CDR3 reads CASSSRTGLNQPQHF. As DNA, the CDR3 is TGTGCCAGCAGCTCGAGGACAGGCCTGAATCAGCCCCAGCATTTT.

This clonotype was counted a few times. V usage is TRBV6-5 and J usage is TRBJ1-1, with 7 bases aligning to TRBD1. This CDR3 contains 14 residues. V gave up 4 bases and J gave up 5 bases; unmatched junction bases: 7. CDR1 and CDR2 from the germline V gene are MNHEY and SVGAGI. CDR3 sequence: CASSWADRATEAFF. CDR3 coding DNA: TGTGCCAGCAGTTGGGCTGACAGGGCAACTGAAGCTTTCTTT.

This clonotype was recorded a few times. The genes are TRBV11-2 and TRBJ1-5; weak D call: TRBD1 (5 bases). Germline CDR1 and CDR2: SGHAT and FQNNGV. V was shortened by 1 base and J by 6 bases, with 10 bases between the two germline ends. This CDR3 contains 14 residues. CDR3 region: CASSLAAGGQPQHF. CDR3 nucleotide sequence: TGTGCCAGCAGCTTAGCGGCCGGGGGTCAGCCCCAGCATTTT.

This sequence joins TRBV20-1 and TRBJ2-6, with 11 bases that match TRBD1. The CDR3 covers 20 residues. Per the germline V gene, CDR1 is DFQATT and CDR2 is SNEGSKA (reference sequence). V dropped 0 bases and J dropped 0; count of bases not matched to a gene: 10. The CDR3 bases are TGCAGTGCTAGAGATTCTGGGGGACAGGGGGGTGGCTCTGGGGCCAACGTCCTGACTTTC. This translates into CSARDSGGQGGGSGANVLTF.

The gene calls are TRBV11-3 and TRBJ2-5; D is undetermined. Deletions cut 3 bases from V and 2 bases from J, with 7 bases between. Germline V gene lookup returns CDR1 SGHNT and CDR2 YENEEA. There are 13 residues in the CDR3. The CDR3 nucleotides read TGTGCCAGCAGCTTTGGCGAGCAAGAGACCCAGTACTTC. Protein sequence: CASSFGEQETQYF.

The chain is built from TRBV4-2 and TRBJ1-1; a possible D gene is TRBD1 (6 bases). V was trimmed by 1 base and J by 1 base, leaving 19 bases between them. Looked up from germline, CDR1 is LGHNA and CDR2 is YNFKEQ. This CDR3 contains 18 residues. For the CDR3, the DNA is TGTGCCAGCAGCCAAGCCTCTGGAGGGGGAACACCGAACACTGAAGCTTTCTTT. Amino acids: CASSQASGGGTPNTEAFF.

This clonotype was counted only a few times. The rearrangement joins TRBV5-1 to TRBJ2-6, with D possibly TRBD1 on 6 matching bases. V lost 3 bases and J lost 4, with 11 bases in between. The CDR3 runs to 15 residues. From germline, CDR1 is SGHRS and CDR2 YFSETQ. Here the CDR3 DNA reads TGCGCCAGCAGCTCTAACAGGGCCGGGGCCAACGTCCTGACTTTC. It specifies CASSSNRAGANVLTF.

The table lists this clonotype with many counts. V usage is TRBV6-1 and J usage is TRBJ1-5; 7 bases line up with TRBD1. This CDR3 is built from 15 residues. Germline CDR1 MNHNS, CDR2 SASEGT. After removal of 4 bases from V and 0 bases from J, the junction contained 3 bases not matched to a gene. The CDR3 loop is CASSATGISNQPQHF. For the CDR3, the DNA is TGTGCCAGCAGTGCGACAGGGATTAGCAATCAGCCCCAGCATTTT.

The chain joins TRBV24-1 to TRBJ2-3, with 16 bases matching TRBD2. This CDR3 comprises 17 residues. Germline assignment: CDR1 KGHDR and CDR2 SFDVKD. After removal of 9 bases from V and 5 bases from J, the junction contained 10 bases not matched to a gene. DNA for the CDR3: TGTGCCACCGCGCCCGGGACTAGCGGGGGGGCAGGAGATACGCAGTATTTT. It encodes CATAPGTSGGAGDTQYF.

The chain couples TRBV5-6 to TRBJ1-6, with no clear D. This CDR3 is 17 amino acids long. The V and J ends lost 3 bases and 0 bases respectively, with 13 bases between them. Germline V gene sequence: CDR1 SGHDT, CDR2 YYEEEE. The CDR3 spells CASSSPTESSYNSPLHF. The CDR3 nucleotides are TGTGCCAGCAGCTCCCCGACGGAAAGCTCCTATAATTCACCCCTCCACTTT.

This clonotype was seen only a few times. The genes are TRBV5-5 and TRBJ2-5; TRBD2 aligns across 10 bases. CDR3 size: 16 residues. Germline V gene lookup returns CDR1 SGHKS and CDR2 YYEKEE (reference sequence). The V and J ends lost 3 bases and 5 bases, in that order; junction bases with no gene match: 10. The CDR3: CASSSGLAVYQETQYF. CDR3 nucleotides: TGTGCCAGCAGCTCCGGACTAGCGGTTTATCAGGAGACCCAGTACTTC.

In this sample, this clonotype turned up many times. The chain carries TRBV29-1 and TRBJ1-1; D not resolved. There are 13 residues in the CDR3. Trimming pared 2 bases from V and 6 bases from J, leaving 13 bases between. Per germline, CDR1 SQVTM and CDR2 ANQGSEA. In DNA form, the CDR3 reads TGCAGCGTTGAAAGAGACTTCCCCGCTGAAGCTTTCTTT. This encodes CSVERDFPAEAFF.

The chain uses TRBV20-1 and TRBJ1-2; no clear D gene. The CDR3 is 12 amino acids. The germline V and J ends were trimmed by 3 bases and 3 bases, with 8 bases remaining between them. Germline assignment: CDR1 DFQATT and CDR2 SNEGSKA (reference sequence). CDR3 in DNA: TGCAGTGCTAGTACTAGCGACTATGGCTACACCTTC. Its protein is CSASTSDYGYTF.

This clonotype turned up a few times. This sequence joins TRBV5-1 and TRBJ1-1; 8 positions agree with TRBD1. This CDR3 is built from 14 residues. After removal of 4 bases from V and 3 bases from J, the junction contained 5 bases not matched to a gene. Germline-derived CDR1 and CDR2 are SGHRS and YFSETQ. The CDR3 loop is CASSQGAGDTEAFF. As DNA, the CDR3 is TGCGCCAGCAGCCAGGGGGCGGGGGACACTGAAGCTTTCTTT.

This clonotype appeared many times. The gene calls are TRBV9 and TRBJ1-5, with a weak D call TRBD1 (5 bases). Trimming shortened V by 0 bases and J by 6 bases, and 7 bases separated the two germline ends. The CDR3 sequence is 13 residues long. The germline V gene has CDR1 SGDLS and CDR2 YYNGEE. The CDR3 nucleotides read TGTGCCAGCAGCGTAGATGGGGGTCAGCCCCAGCATTTT. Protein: CASSVDGGQPQHF.